This T cell receptor (beta chain) originates from a study of blood T cell repertoires in COVID-19. Original handling: Amplification of reference gene primers was used by the study to estimate nucleated cell counts. TCRdb's copy holds only in-frame clones and misses some; the assay was immunoSEQ multiplex PCR. That table furnishes V, J and clone size, whereas the DNA furnished D and trimming. Of fewer than 250,000 clones in the sample, 70% to 90% were seen once. Germline V CDR1 and CDR2: MNHEY, SVGEGT. Unmatched junction bases numbered 10, after V lost 6 bases and J lost 5 bases. The CDR3 contains 15 residues.

The sequence came from a woman in her 40s who had recovered from COVID-19. V is TRBV6-2 or TRBV6-3 and J is TRBJ2-1; 7 bases map to TRBD2. The sample was peripheral blood. The CDR3 DNA reads TGTGCCAGCAGCCACGGTGGAGCGGGGAACAATGAGCAGTTCTTC. It translates to CASSHGGAGNNEQFF.